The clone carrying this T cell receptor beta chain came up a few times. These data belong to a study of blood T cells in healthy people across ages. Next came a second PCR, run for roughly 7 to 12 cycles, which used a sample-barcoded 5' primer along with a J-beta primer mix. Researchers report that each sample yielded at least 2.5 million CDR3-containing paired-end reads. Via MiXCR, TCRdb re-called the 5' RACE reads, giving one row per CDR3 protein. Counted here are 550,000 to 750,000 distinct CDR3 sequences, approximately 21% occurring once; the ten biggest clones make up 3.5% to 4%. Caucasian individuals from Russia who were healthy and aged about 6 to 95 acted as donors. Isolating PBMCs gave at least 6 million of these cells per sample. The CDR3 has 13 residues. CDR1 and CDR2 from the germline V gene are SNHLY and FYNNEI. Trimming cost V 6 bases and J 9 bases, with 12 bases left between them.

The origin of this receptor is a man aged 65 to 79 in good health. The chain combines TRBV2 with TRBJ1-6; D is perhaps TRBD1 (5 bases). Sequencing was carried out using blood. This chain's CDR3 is CASRLSGGSPLHF. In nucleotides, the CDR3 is TGTGCCAGCAGACTTTCGGGGGGTTCACCCCTCCACTTT. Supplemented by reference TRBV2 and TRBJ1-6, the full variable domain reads EPEVTQTPSHQVTQMGQEVILRCVPISNHLYFYWYRQILGQKVEFLVSFYNNEISEKSEIFDDQFSVERPDGSNFTLKIRSTKLEDSAMYFCASRLSGGSPLHFGNGTRLTVT.